Given below is one TCR beta chain in context. Antigen specificity is unknown. The data derive from a study of vaccination effects on CD4 cells after COVID-19. Broader study findings: The authors studied few convalescent patients and collected no early post-infection timepoints. Infection-derived and vaccine-derived clones contracted markedly late after vaccination.

Germline assignment: CDR1 SGHAT and CDR2 FQNNGV. V was pared by 3 bases and J by 2 bases, with 14 bases between. This CDR3 has 15 amino acids. Data came from immunoSEQ multiplex PCR; TCRdb stores just in-frame clones and leaves some out. The sample has around 15,000 clones; about 70% are singletons. Antigen-specific CD4+ T cells expanded by the ViraFEST assay with viral peptide pools were then sequenced. Subsequent to about 10 days of culture, CD4+ T cells were isolated. Sometime from March through December 2020, the person acquired a SARS-CoV-2 infection that PCR confirmed. The vaccine given was either BNT162b2 or mRNA-1273, in two doses. PBMC cultures contained two million cells per well, about 10 IU/ml IL-2 and around 9.9 ug/ml peptides. On days 3 and 7, fresh IL-2 medium replaced half the medium.

The clonotype originates from a human donor who had a prior SARS-CoV-2 infection. The rearrangement links TRBV11-2 to TRBJ2-7; D is perhaps TRBD2 (6 bases). Sequenced material: CD4+ T cells from PBMCs cultured with HCoV-NL63 spike peptides, taken after COVID-19 vaccination. Here the CDR3 DNA reads TGTGCCAGCAGCTTGGTCGGGGGAGCGCCCTACGAGCAGTACTTC. It is translated as CASSLVGGAPYEQYF.